This T cell receptor (beta chain) was captured by sequencing in a study of T cell responses to AZD1222 COVID-19 vaccine. Concerning this clone itself: Its antigen is not identified.

Data came from immunoSEQ multiplex PCR; TCRdb stores just in-frame clones and leaves some out. The sample gives 150,000 to 200,000 clones, about 89% of which show up once; about 3% is in the top ten. Findings and caveats of the study: Repertoires were sampled only after the peak T cell response. Clonal diversity may have been underestimated, and the donors were mostly white British, with more females than males.

Sequencing used peripheral blood, obtained on day 0 of MenACWY control vaccination. The source is an adult in good health.

The DNA of the CDR3 is TGTGCCAGCAGCGCGACAGGGGACACCGGGGAGCTGTTTTTT. Its translation is CASSATGDTGELFF. The chain couples TRBV7-9 to TRBJ2-2; 8 bases line up with TRBD1. The germline CDR1 and CDR2 sequences are SEHNR and FQNEAQ (reference sequence). Losses at the gene ends were 5 bases for V and 3 bases for J; bases not matched to a gene: 2. The CDR3 sequence is 14 residues long.